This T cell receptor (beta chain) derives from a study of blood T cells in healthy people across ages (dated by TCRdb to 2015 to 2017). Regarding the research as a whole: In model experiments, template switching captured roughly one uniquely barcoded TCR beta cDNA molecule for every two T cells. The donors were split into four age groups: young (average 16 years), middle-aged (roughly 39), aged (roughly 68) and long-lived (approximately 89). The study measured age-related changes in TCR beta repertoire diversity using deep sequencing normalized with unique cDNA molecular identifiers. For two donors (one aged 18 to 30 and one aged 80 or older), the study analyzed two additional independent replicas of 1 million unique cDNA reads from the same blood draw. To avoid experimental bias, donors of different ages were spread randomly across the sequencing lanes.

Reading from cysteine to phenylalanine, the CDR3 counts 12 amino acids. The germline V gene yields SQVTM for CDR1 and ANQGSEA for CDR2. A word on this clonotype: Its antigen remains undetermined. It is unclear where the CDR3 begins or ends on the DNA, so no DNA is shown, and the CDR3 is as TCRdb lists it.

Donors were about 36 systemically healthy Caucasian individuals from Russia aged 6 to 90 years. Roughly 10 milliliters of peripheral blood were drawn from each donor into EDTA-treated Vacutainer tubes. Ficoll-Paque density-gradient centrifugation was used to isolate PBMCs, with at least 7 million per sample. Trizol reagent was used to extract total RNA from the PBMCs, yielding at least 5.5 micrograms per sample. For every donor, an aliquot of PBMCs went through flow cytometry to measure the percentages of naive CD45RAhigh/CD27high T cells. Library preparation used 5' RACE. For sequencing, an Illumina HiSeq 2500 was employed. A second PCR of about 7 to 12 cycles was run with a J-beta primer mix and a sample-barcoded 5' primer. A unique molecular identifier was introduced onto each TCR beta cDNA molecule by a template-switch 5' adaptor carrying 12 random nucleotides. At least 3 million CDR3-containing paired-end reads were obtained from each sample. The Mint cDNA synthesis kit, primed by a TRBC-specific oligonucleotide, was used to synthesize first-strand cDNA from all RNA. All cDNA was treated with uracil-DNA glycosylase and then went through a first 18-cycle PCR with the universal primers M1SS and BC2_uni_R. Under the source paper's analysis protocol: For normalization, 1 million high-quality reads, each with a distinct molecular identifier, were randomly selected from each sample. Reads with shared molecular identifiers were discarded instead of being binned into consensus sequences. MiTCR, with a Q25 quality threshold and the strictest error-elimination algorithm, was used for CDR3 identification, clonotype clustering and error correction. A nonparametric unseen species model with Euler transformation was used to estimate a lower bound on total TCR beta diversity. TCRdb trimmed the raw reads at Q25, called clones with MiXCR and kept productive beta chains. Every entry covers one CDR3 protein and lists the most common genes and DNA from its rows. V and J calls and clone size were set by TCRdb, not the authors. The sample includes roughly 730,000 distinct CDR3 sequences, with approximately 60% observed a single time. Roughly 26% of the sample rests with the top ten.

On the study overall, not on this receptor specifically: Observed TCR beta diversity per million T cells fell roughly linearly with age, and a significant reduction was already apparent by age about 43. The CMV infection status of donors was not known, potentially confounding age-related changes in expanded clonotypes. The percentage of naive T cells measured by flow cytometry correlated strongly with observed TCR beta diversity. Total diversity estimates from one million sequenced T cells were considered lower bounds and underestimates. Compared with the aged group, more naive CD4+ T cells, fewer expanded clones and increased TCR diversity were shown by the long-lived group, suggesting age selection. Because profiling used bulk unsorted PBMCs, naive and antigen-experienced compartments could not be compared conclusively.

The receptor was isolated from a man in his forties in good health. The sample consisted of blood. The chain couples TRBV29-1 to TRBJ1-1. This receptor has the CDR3 CSVEILAQEAFF.